The 12 T cell receptor beta chains reported below all come from one sample, sequenced in a study of blood T cell repertoires in COVID-19. The data were produced by immunoSEQ multiplex PCR, yet TCRdb's version contains in-frame clones alone and is incomplete. Here the sample spans a few hundred thousand clones, around 86% being singletons. The specimen was PBMCs or T cells enriched from blood (not recorded which). The receptors originated from a man aged 25 to 40 in a cohort exposed to, infected with or recovered from COVID-19 (not recorded which).

This chain uses TRBV6-2 or TRBV6-3 with TRBJ2-7; D unclear. This CDR3 is built from 13 residues. CDR1 MNHEY and CDR2 SVGEGT come from the germline V gene. The germline V and J ends were trimmed by 4 bases and 3 bases, with 10 bases remaining between them. CDR3 bases: TGTGCCAGCAGTTCCGCTTGGAGCTACGAGCAGTACTTC. Translated: CASSSAWSYEQYF.

The V call is TRBV6-6, the J call TRBJ2-1, with D unclear. V was clipped by 5 bases and J by 0 bases, with 11 bases between them. The CDR3 runs 15 residues. Looked up from germline, CDR1 is MNHNY and CDR2 is SVGAGI (reference sequence). CDR3 sequence (DNA): TGTGCCAGCAGTCCCATAACGAGCTCCTACAATGAGCAGTTCTTC. The encoded protein is CASSPITSSYNEQFF.

This rearrangement joins TRBV2 to TRBJ2-2; tentatively, D is TRBD2 (7 bases). CDR3 length: 16 amino acids. Trimming cost V 8 bases and J 6 bases, with 22 bases left between them. Germline-derived CDR1 and CDR2 are SNHLY and FYNNEI. Here the CDR3 DNA reads TGTGCCAGCGTTTCACAGGGTCGCGGGAGTGCCGGGGAGCTGTTTTTT. Its translation is CASVSQGRGSAGELFF.

The chain links TRBV27 to TRBJ2-7; D is possibly TRBD1 (5 bases). There are 13 residues in the CDR3. The V and J ends lost 2 bases and 3 bases respectively, with 8 bases between them. The germline V gene has CDR1 MNHEY and CDR2 SMNVEV (reference sequence). The CDR3 sequence: CASSLGRDYEQYF. The CDR3 DNA reads TGTGCCAGCAGTTTAGGCAGGGACTACGAGCAGTACTTC.

This sequence joins TRBV25-1 and TRBJ2-7; D perhaps matches TRBD1 (5 bases). Trimming took 3 bases from V and 3 from J, leaving 9 bases between them. From germline, CDR1 is MGHDK and CDR2 SYGVNS. The CDR3 extends over 13 amino acids. In DNA form, the CDR3 reads TGTGCCAGCAGTGATGCAGGGCTCTACGAGCAGTACTTC. It specifies CASSDAGLYEQYF.

In regard to this clone: This CDR3 is also generated by other DNA sequences in the sample. The chain is built from TRBV9 and TRBJ2-7; the match to TRBD2 covers 10 bases. This CDR3 has 15 residues. The J segment lost 5 bases and the V segment lost 0 bases, leaving 5 bases of the junction unmatched. The V gene's germline CDR1 is SGDLS and CDR2 YYNGEE. The CDR3 loop reads CASSVGAGGPHEQYF. The DNA for the CDR3 is TGTGCCAGCAGCGTAGGAGCGGGAGGGCCCCACGAGCAGTACTTC.

The V and J genes are TRBV19 and TRBJ2-5; 8 bases fit TRBD1. Germline V gene lookup returns CDR1 LNHDA and CDR2 SQIVND (reference sequence). The J segment lost 1 base and the V segment lost 5 bases, leaving 15 bases of the junction unmatched. The CDR3 loop spans 18 amino acids. The CDR3 reads CASSAYTGGASLQETQYF. CDR3 nucleotide sequence: TGTGCCAGTAGTGCCTATACAGGGGGAGCCTCCCTCCAAGAGACCCAGTACTTC.

This clone was seen a single time. The chain has TRBV3-1 (or the pseudogene TRBV3-2) and TRBJ2-2, with D perhaps TRBD2 (6 bases). Germline V gene data show CDR1 as LGHDT and CDR2 as YNNKEL (reference sequence). V lost 0 bases, J lost 5 bases, and 13 bases lay in between. This CDR3 comprises 16 residues. CDR3 residues: CASSQERDLSTGELFF. In DNA, the CDR3 is TGTGCCAGCAGCCAAGAAAGGGACTTAAGTACCGGGGAGCTGTTTTTT.

The chain carries TRBV20-1 and TRBJ2-1; 7 bases agree with TRBD1. CDR1 and CDR2 (germline): DFQATT, SNEGSKA (reference sequence). The J segment lost 2 bases and the V segment lost 3 bases, leaving 10 bases of the junction unmatched. The CDR3 sequence is 16 residues long. This CDR3 reads CSASRRQGTTYNEQFF. In nucleotides, the CDR3 is TGCAGTGCTAGTCGGCGACAGGGAACGACCTACAATGAGCAGTTCTTC.

The chain links TRBV6-5 to TRBJ1-6; D uncertain. Per germline, CDR1 MNHEY and CDR2 SVGAGI. V was trimmed by 6 bases and J by 8 bases, leaving 17 bases between them. This CDR3 has 15 amino acids. The CDR3 loop is CASSSGRFGDSPLHF. The CDR3 DNA follows: TGTGCCAGCAGCTCCGGCAGATTCGGGGATTCACCCCTCCACTTT.

The chain carries TRBV2 and TRBJ2-7, with 9 bases identical to TRBD2. Germline loops: CDR1 SNHLY, CDR2 FYNNEI. V lost 10 bases and J lost 4; bases outside the gene matches: 11. The CDR3 is 14 residues long. The CDR3 loop is CATTARAGGYEQYF. Here the CDR3 DNA reads TGTGCCACCACGGCAAGAGCGGGAGGTTACGAGCAGTACTTC.

A few counts support this clone. The chain links TRBV15 to TRBJ2-1, with TRBD1 matching 10 bases. CDR3 length: 15 amino acids. Germline V gives CDR1 LNHNV, CDR2 YYDKDF (reference sequence). J gave up 6 bases and V 1 base, and 3 bases lay outside the gene matches. In DNA form, the CDR3 reads TGTGCCACCAGCAGAGGGGGACAGGGGACCAATGAGCAGTTCTTC. It specifies CATSRGGQGTNEQFF.